This TCR beta chain stems from a study of cytomegalovirus exposure and HLA in healthy donors. In its sample, this clone was seen once. As yet, its antigen is unknown. Study results and caveats: In vitro assays verified that three CMV-associated chains recognized CMV antigens specifically. Association of a missense DCLRE1C variant with TCR beta V- and J-gene trimming was reported in a later analysis. Available immune exposure information was restricted to CMV serostatus only.

The PCR was carried out with 60 Vbeta primers and 13 Jbeta primers. Repertoires were generated with immunoSEQ multiplex PCR, while TCRdb's copy carries only in-frame clones and drops some. The sample lists around 170,000 clones, roughly 78% seen once, with 1% in the top ten. J lost 4 bases, V lost 3 bases, and 11 bases had no gene match. CDR3 length equals 17 residues. Germline V gene lookup returns CDR1 LNHNV and CDR2 YYDKDF (reference sequence). The chain links TRBV15 to TRBJ2-1; 8 bases are shared with TRBD1. This TCR was sampled from a woman aged 45-59 years in good health and CMV-seropositive. Input material: PBMCs. As DNA, the CDR3 is TGTGCCACCAGCAGTTTAAGGACAGGGTTGACGTACAATGAGCAGTTCTTC. Protein product: CATSSLRTGLTYNEQFF.